The 27 T cell receptor beta chains reported below all come from one sample, sequenced in a study of regulatory T cells in long-lasting Graves disease (dated by TCRdb to about 2021). The library was generated by multiplex PCR. This sample was sequenced with an Illumina HiSeq 4000. To build TCR beta libraries, CDR3 regions were amplified by Arm-PCR using iRepertoire HTBI primers. The raw public data were reprocessed by TCRdb itself: fastp quality trimming at Q25, MiXCR clonotype calling, in-frame beta chains only. Every distinct CDR3 protein forms one entry, paired with its most common genes and DNA. This sample has about 350,000 distinct CDR3 sequences in its table, and about 16% of those were observed once. About 19% of the sample rests with the top ten. What the time point label conveys for this sample: newly diagnosed GD, antithyroid drugs for less than 3 months. For both TCR sequencing and RNA sequencing, RNA was extracted from PBMCs using TRIzol.

This same sample was also taken into another study, of T cells in Graves' hyperthyroidism and ophthalmopathy.

Source: peripheral blood mononuclear cells (PBMCs), taken at new diagnosis, from a patient treated with antithyroid drugs. Every receptor here comes from a woman between 18 and 29 years old with Graves disease. Donor details come from another sample of the same person, matched by shared clones.

The V and J genes are TRBV7-6 and TRBJ2-5; 7 bases match TRBD1. Trimming cost V 2 bases and J 5 bases; bases outside gene matches: 8. The V gene's germline CDR1 is SGHVS and CDR2 FNYEAQ. The CDR3 covers 15 residues. CDR3 coding DNA: TGTGCCAGCAGCTTACCCCTGACAGGGAGTGAGACCCAGTACTTC. Translation gives CASSLPLTGSETQYF.

This chain connects TRBV4-1 to TRBJ1-6; D gene ambiguous. Germline CDR1 is MGHRA and CDR2 is YSYEKL. Trimming stripped 0 bases from V and 8 bases from J, with 14 bases between. This CDR3 has 16 amino acids. DNA for the CDR3: TGCGCCAGCAGCCAAGAATCAGACACAAGGTATTCACCCCTCCACTTT. It is translated as CASSQESDTRYSPLHF.

In its sample, this clonotype was seen many times. The chain recombines TRBV5-1 with TRBJ1-4, with a possible D match to TRBD1 (6 bases). V was shortened by 3 bases and J by 1 base, with 7 bases between the two germline ends. This CDR3 region has 14 residues. Per germline, CDR1 SGHRS and CDR2 YFSETQ. The CDR3 nucleotides are TGCGCCAGCAGCTCGGGACAAACTAATGAAAAACTGTTTTTT. This codes for CASSSGQTNEKLFF.

There are a few counts of this clonotype. A much larger clone lies a single base off, so this may be a read error. The J gene is TRBJ2-7, the V gene TRBV7-9; 11 nucleotides line up with TRBD2. The V gene's germline CDR1 is SEHNR and CDR2 FQNEAQ (reference sequence). The CDR3 loop spans 15 amino acids. CDR3 DNA sequence: TGTGCCAGCAGCTCCCCCACTAGCGGGGGATACGAGCAGCACTTC. It is translated as CASSSPTSGGYEQHF. The full variable domain, with the rest looked up from reference TRBV7-9 and TRBJ2-7, is DTGVSQNPRHKITKRGQNVTFRCDPISEHNRLYWYRQTLGQGPEFLTYFQNEAQLEKSRLLSDRFSAERPKGSFSTLEIQRTEQGDSAMYLCASSSPTSGGYEQHFGPGTRLTVT.

This clonotype was counted between two and nine times. The genes are TRBV19 and TRBJ2-2; 7 nucleotides line up with TRBD1. V was clipped by 6 bases and J by 0 bases; unmatched bases: 1. The germline CDR1 and CDR2 sequences are LNHDA and SQIVND (reference sequence). The CDR3 extends over 14 amino acids. CDR3 region: CASRTGPNTGELFF. CDR3 DNA: TGTGCCAGTAGGACAGGGCCGAACACCGGGGAGCTGTTTTTT.

The gene calls are TRBV10-3 and TRBJ2-3; D tentatively fits TRBD1 or TRBD2 (5 bases each). Trimming stripped 2 bases from V and 1 base from J, with 13 bases between. This CDR3 comprises 16 residues. Germline V gives CDR1 ENHRY, CDR2 SYGVKD. The CDR3 DNA is TGTGCCATCAGTGAGCCGCTCCAGGGAGGCACAGATACGCAGTATTTT. Translation: CAISEPLQGGTDTQYF.

This clonotype has a count of ten or more. The chain has TRBV29-1 and TRBJ2-1; 7 nucleotides agree with TRBD1. CDR1 is SQVTM and CDR2 is ANQGSEA in the germline V gene. The ends lost 4 bases at V and 6 bases at J; junction bases unmatched: 9. This CDR3 spans 14 amino acids. For the CDR3, the DNA is TGCAGCGTTGTAAAGGGGGCGACTCGCAATGAGCAGTTCTTC. Translating gives CSVVKGATRNEQFF.

There are many counts of this clonotype. The chain carries TRBV3-1 and TRBJ1-5, with 7 positions matching TRBD1. CDR1 and CDR2 (germline): LGHDT, YNNKEL (reference sequence). The CDR3 spans 14 residues. The V gene end was trimmed by 2 bases and the J gene end by 4 bases; junction bases not matched to a gene: 2. CDR3 residues: CASSQQGGNQPQHF. The CDR3 DNA reads TGTGCCAGCAGCCAACAGGGGGGAAATCAGCCCCAGCATTTT.

This clonotype was detected only a few times. CDR3 in amino acids: CASSFLAVRRGPLNTGELFF. CDR3 coding DNA: TGTGCCAGCAGCTTTCTGGCGGTACGGAGGGGGCCACTGAACACCGGGGAGCTGTTTTTT. The J gene is TRBJ2-2, the V gene TRBV7-9; D may be TRBD1 (7 bases). This CDR3 region has 20 residues. Trimming took 3 bases from V and 1 from J, leaving 24 bases between them. Germline CDR1 reads SEHNR; CDR2 reads FQNEAQ (reference sequence). The variable domain in full, with the rest retrieved from reference TRBV7-9 and TRBJ2-2, is DTGVSQNPRHKITKRGQNVTFRCDPISEHNRLYWYRQTLGQGPEFLTYFQNEAQLEKSRLLSDRFSAERPKGSFSTLEIQRTEQGDSAMYLCASSFLAVRRGPLNTGELFFGEGSRLTVL.

V is TRBV6-1 and J is TRBJ1-3, with D tentatively TRBD1 (5 bases). Between the trimmed V and J ends, which lost 6 bases and 11 bases, there was a span of 17 bases. Germline assignment: CDR1 MNHNS and CDR2 SASEGT. The length of the CDR3 is 13 residues. In nucleotides, the CDR3 is TGTGCCAGCAGACTGAGCGAAGGGACCCCCATATATTTT. It translates to CASRLSEGTPIYF.

This clonotype has ten or more counts. The chain recombines TRBV18 with TRBJ1-1; D remains unclear. The germline V and J ends were trimmed by 1 base and 3 bases, with 27 bases remaining between them. Germline lookup yields CDR1 KGHSH and CDR2 LQKENI. This CDR3 has 20 amino acids. The CDR3 sequence is CASSPRVAGPTLGKDTEAFF. The CDR3 DNA follows: TGTGCCAGCTCACCACGAGTGGCAGGCCCCACGCTGGGTAAGGACACTGAAGCTTTCTTT.

The chain carries TRBV27 and TRBJ2-2; TRBD1 matches at 10 bases. Germline CDR1 MNHEY, CDR2 SMNVEV (reference sequence). V lost 2 bases and J lost 5; bases outside the gene matches: 5. The CDR3 is made up of 16 amino acids. The CDR3 nucleotides read TGTGCCAGCAGTTTAACCGGGACAGGGGTGACCGGGGAGCTGTTTTTT. Residues: CASSLTGTGVTGELFF.

Many counts were recorded for this clonotype. This CDR3 is CASSLRTTGTGGEQFF. The CDR3 DNA reads as TGTGCCAGCAGTTTGCGAACCACCGGGACAGGGGGCGAGCAGTTCTTC. The chain joins TRBV27 to TRBJ2-1, with TRBD1 identical over 12 bases. Losses at the gene ends were 3 bases for V and 10 bases for J; bases not matched to a gene: 10. This CDR3 has 16 residues. The V gene's germline CDR1 is MNHEY and CDR2 SMNVEV (reference sequence).

The V call is TRBV5-1, the J call TRBJ2-1; D is uncertain. V was pared by 1 base and J by 8 bases, with 7 bases between. Germline CDR1 reads SGHRS; CDR2 reads YFSETQ. The CDR3 spans 12 residues. CDR3 in DNA: TGCGCCAGCAGCTTGATTGGGTATGAGCAGTTCTTC. Its protein is CASSLIGYEQFF.

Many counts were recorded for this clonotype. The chain is built from TRBV3-1 and TRBJ1-4; D is uncertain. CDR1 is LGHDT, CDR2 YNNKEL, per germline (reference sequence). This CDR3 has 15 amino acids. V lost 0 bases and J lost 1, with 6 bases in between. The CDR3 nucleotides are TGTGCCAGCAGCCAAGATCAAGTAACTAATGAAAAACTGTTTTTT. Translating gives CASSQDQVTNEKLFF.

This clonotype was observed many times. This chain joins TRBV7-9 and TRBJ2-3; 8 bases fit TRBD2. V shed 5 bases, J shed 0 bases, and the junction held 7 bases outside the gene matches. Germline lookup yields CDR1 SEHNR and CDR2 FQNEAQ (reference sequence). The CDR3 is 16 residues long. Here the CDR3 DNA reads TGTGCCAGCAGCAAAGCGGGGGCCGTTAGCACAGATACGCAGTATTTT. Protein: CASSKAGAVSTDTQYF. Full variable domain (missing parts from reference TRBV7-9 and TRBJ2-3): DTGVSQNPRHKITKRGQNVTFRCDPISEHNRLYWYRQTLGQGPEFLTYFQNEAQLEKSRLLSDRFSAERPKGSFSTLEIQRTEQGDSAMYLCASSKAGAVSTDTQYFGPGTRLTVL.

Concerning this clonotype: Being one base from a much bigger clone, this may be a read error. V and J are TRBV29-1 and TRBJ2-7; 8 nucleotides match TRBD1. The CDR3 loop spans 12 amino acids. CDR1 and CDR2 (germline): SQVTM, ANQGSEA. This CDR3 is CSAGQGSYEQHF. CDR3 sequence (DNA): TGCAGCGCTGGACAGGGATCCTACGAGCAGCACTTC.

The chain couples TRBV28 to TRBJ2-1; 10 nucleotides align to TRBD2. There are 13 residues in the CDR3. The ends lost 7 bases at V and 8 bases at J; junction bases unmatched: 5. Per germline, CDR1 MDHEN and CDR2 SYDVKM. Here the CDR3 DNA reads TGTGCCAGCAAAAGCGGGGGGGCCGATGAGCAGTTCTTC. Residues: CASKSGGADEQFF.

The J gene is TRBJ2-3, the V gene TRBV5-4, with 8 bases lining up with TRBD1. The ends lost 4 bases at V and 4 bases at J; junction bases unmatched: 5. The germline gives CDR1 SGHNT, CDR2 YYREEE (reference sequence). This CDR3 has 14 residues. CDR3 amino acids: CASSNGQGPDTQYF. In DNA form, the CDR3 reads TGTGCCAGCAGCAATGGACAGGGCCCAGATACGCAGTATTTT. Looking up the rest from reference TRBV5-4 and TRBJ2-3 gives the full variable domain: ETGVTQSPTHLIKTRGQQVTLRCSSQSGHNTVSWYQQALGQGPQFIFQYYREEENGRGNFPPRFSGLQFPNYSSELNVNALELDDSALYLCASSNGQGPDTQYFGPGTRLTVL.

This clonotype was seen many times. The CDR3 reads CASSRPDRGRSYNEQFF. The CDR3 DNA follows: TGTGCCAGCAGTCGACCAGACAGGGGGCGCTCCTACAATGAGCAGTTCTTC. The V gene is TRBV28, the J gene TRBJ2-1, with TRBD1 matching over 10 bases. The trim removed 5 bases at V and 0 bases at J, leaving 7 bases unmatched. The CDR3 sequence is 17 residues long. Germline V gene lookup returns CDR1 MDHEN and CDR2 SYDVKM.

This clonotype was seen at least ten times. The chain has TRBV10-3 and TRBJ2-3; 13 bases match TRBD2. The CDR3 runs to 16 residues. J lost 4 bases, V lost 10 bases, and 11 bases had no gene match. Germline lookup yields CDR1 ENHRY and CDR2 SYGVKD. The chain's CDR3 is CATRGLAGRGPDTQYF. In nucleotides, the CDR3 is TGTGCCACTAGGGGACTAGCGGGGAGGGGGCCAGATACGCAGTATTTT.

This clonotype was seen at least ten times. The chain couples TRBV2 to TRBJ2-7; no firm D call. The CDR3 consists of 15 residues. Per germline, CDR1 SNHLY and CDR2 FYNNEI. The V end lost 0 bases, the J end lost 3 bases, and 12 bases lay between the germline ends. The CDR3 loop is CASSEAISAIYEQYF. As DNA, the CDR3 is TGTGCCAGCAGTGAAGCCATCTCGGCCATCTACGAGCAGTACTTC.

In its sample, this clonotype was seen many times. The rearrangement joins TRBV6-1 to TRBJ2-6, with 9 bases identical to TRBD1. From germline, CDR1 is MNHNS and CDR2 SASEGT. This CDR3 has 17 amino acids. V lost 6 bases and J lost 0; bases outside the gene matches: 6. CDR3 region: CASRETGGLSGANVLTF. CDR3 sequence (DNA): TGTGCCAGCAGGGAGACAGGGGGACTCTCTGGGGCCAACGTCCTGACTTTC.

The chain combines TRBV11-2 with TRBJ1-5; D remains ambiguous. The germline gives CDR1 SGHAT, CDR2 FQNNGV. Trimming shortened V by 0 bases and J by 6 bases, and 6 bases separated the two germline ends. There are 13 residues in the CDR3. As DNA, the CDR3 is TGTGCCAGCAGCTTAGATTCTCTTCAGCCCCAGCATTTT. Amino acids: CASSLDSLQPQHF.

The chain couples TRBV7-9 to TRBJ2-7; tentatively, D is TRBD1 (6 bases). CDR1 SEHNR and CDR2 FQNEAQ come from the germline V gene (reference sequence). This CDR3 comprises 12 residues. The CDR3 reads CAGQGNEYEQYF. The CDR3 bases are TGTGCGGGGCAGGGGAATGAGTACGAGCAGTACTTC.

This clonotype has at least ten counts. This chain uses TRBV5-1 with TRBJ2-2; 7 nucleotides align to TRBD2. V was clipped by 5 bases and J by 0 bases; unmatched bases: 7. The CDR3 totals 16 residues. Germline lookup yields CDR1 SGHRS and CDR2 YFSETQ. The CDR3 spells CASRPLAETNTGELFF. CDR3 bases: TGCGCCAGCAGACCCCTAGCGGAGACGAACACCGGGGAGCTGTTTTTT.

The chain links TRBV7-9 to TRBJ1-1, with D possibly matching TRBD1 (6 bases). The CDR3 loop spans 16 amino acids. V was cut by 0 bases and J by 1 base, with 12 bases left in between. CDR1 and CDR2 from the germline V gene are SEHNR and FQNEAQ (reference sequence). As DNA, the CDR3 is TGTGCCAGCAGCTTAGCTGGGGGGCACAGGAACACTGAAGCTTTCTTT. Translated: CASSLAGGHRNTEAFF.